This TCR beta chain emerged from a study of cytomegalovirus exposure and HLA in healthy donors. The PCR made use of 60 Vbeta and 13 Jbeta primers. TCRdb's table, derived via immunoSEQ multiplex PCR, lists solely in-frame clones and lacks some. Of 110,000 or so clones detected, roughly an eighth appear once; the ten largest clones hold roughly 15%. The V gene's germline CDR1 is LNHNV and CDR2 YYDKDF (reference sequence). V dropped 3 bases and J dropped 8; count of bases not matched to a gene: 4. The CDR3 consists of 14 residues. There are a few counts of this clone. The receptor was derived from a man aged 35 to 55 in good health and CMV-seropositive. The chain is built from TRBV15 and TRBJ1-2; TRBD1 matches 12 bases. Sequenced material: PBMCs. CDR3 sequence: CATSRGQGARGYTF. The CDR3 coding sequence is TGTGCCACCAGCAGGGGACAGGGGGCGCGAGGCTACACCTTC.